This paragraph reports one T cell receptor beta chain. Sequencing used immunoSEQ multiplex PCR; TCRdb keeps in-frame clones, though not all of them. The repertoire includes approximately 100,000 clones, approximately 93% of them detected once, and roughly 0.88% sits in the top ten. These data come from a study of blood T cell repertoires in COVID-19. Study at large: T cells, B-cell-depleted T cells, or PBMCs supplied cDNA or gDNA.

V lost 2 bases and J 4 bases, leaving 11 bases between the germline ends. The germline V gene has CDR1 MNHNY and CDR2 SVGAGI (reference sequence). The CDR3 is 14 amino acids. Sequencing was carried out using peripheral blood. The source is a man aged 55-75 years with acute or convalescent COVID-19. This sequence joins TRBV6-6 and TRBJ1-1; D is uncertain. In nucleotides, the CDR3 is TGTGCCAGCAGTTACCCCCTATCGAGCACTGAAGCTTTCTTT. Translation: CASSYPLSSTEAFF.